Shown below are 24 T cell receptor beta chains from a single sample sequenced in a study of blood T cell repertoires in COVID-19. Some clones are missing from TCRdb's copy, which holds only in-frame ones; the method was immunoSEQ multiplex PCR. The sample has 40,000 or so clones; about 85% are singletons. The sample comprised peripheral blood. Source of these receptors: a man between 60 and 75 years old with COVID-19, enrolled during active disease.

The chain carries TRBV7-2 and TRBJ2-2; 7 bases align to TRBD1. CDR1 and CDR2 (germline): SGHTA, FQGNSA. The CDR3 has 14 amino acids. After removal of 3 bases from V and 5 bases from J, the junction contained 3 bases not matched to a gene. CDR3 loop: CASSFDRVTGELFF. Written as DNA, the CDR3 is TGTGCCAGCAGCTTTGACAGGGTTACCGGGGAGCTGTTTTTT.

J is TRBJ2-6 and V is TRBV2; the D is unclear. Trimming left V 5 bases short and J 0 bases short, with 8 bases between. This CDR3 contains 15 residues. CDR1 SNHLY and CDR2 FYNNEI come from the germline V gene. The CDR3 bases are TGTGCCAGCAGTCCGACGGGCTCTGGGGCCAACGTCCTGACTTTC. Its protein product is CASSPTGSGANVLTF.

The chain employs TRBV5-1 and TRBJ1-3, with 8 positions matching TRBD1. CDR1 SGHRS and CDR2 YFSETQ come from the germline V gene. The CDR3 sequence is 16 residues long. V gave up 0 bases and J gave up 4 bases; unmatched junction bases: 6. The CDR3 region has the DNA TGCGCCAGCAGCTTGGCGCAGGGGGCATCCGGAAACACCATATATTTT. Residues: CASSLAQGASGNTIYF.

The chain employs TRBV3-1 (or the pseudogene TRBV3-2) and TRBJ1-2; the D gene is possibly TRBD1 (6 bases). CDR1 and CDR2 (germline): LGHDT, YNNKEL (reference sequence). The CDR3 is 17 amino acids. Trimming took 4 bases from V and 0 from J, leaving 18 bases between them. CDR3 region: CASSPNRAQRSNYGYTF. The CDR3 region has the DNA TGTGCCAGCAGCCCAAACAGGGCACAGCGATCTAACTATGGCTACACCTTC.

The V call is TRBV27, the J call TRBJ2-3; 8 bases fit TRBD2. The CDR3 is 16 residues long. Germline CDR1 reads MNHEY; CDR2 reads SMNVEV (reference sequence). J was trimmed by 0 bases and V by 7 bases; bases with no gene match: 9. CDR3 protein: CASTSRLAKSTDTQYF. The CDR3 DNA reads TGTGCCAGCACTTCCCGACTAGCGAAAAGCACAGATACGCAGTATTTT.

This clone showed up just once. This chain links TRBV28 with TRBJ1-2; weak D call: TRBD1 (6 bases). Trimming stripped 5 bases from V and 4 bases from J, with 14 bases between. CDR1 is MDHEN, CDR2 SYDVKM, per germline. This CDR3 spans 14 amino acids. The CDR3 sequence is CASSAPGGVYGYTF. For the CDR3, the DNA is TGTGCCAGCAGTGCCCCGGGGGGCGTCTATGGCTACACCTTC.

V is TRBV4-1 and J is TRBJ1-1; D uncertain. Germline V gene data show CDR1 as MGHRA and CDR2 as YSYEKL. The CDR3 spans 15 residues. V was clipped by 1 base and J by 5 bases, with 14 bases between them. The CDR3 reads CASSQGRLAGTEAFF. The CDR3 bases are TGCGCCAGCAGCCAAGGGAGGCTTGCGGGGACTGAAGCTTTCTTT.

V is TRBV29-1 and J is TRBJ2-5, with D perhaps matching TRBD1 (5 bases). Trimming cost V 0 bases and J 7 bases, with 18 bases left between them. This CDR3 has 15 amino acids. The germline gives CDR1 SQVTM, CDR2 ANQGSEA. The CDR3, as DNA: TGCAGCGTTGAAGATGGATGGGCAGGGCGAAGGACCCAGTACTTC. Translating it yields CSVEDGWAGRRTQYF.

This CDR3 is CATSGDSGIQYF. CDR3 coding DNA: TGTGCCACCAGTGGCGACAGTGGCATTCAGTACTTC. The chain links TRBV24-1 to TRBJ2-4; D might be TRBD1 (5 bases). CDR1 KGHDR and CDR2 SFDVKD come from the germline V gene. With 5 bases removed from V and 9 bases from J, the gap between germline ends came to 10 bases. This CDR3 has 12 amino acids.

The chain uses TRBV3-1 (or the pseudogene TRBV3-2) and TRBJ1-1; a weak D match, TRBD1 (5 bases). Germline V gene lookup returns CDR1 LGHDT and CDR2 YNNKEL (reference sequence). The CDR3 covers 15 residues. The V and J ends lost 0 bases and 3 bases respectively, with 11 bases between them. This CDR3 reads CASSQDREDYTEAFF. The CDR3 coding sequence is TGTGCCAGCAGCCAAGACAGGGAAGATTACACTGAAGCTTTCTTT.

The chain employs TRBV10-1 and TRBJ2-4, with D maybe TRBD1 (5 bases). The V gene lost 9 bases and the J gene lost 0 bases, with 21 bases spanning the gap. The CDR3 consists of 17 residues. The germline gives CDR1 WNHNN, CDR2 SYGVQD (reference sequence). Written as DNA, the CDR3 is TGCGCCAGAGCGACAGCAAAATCACTCTTAGCCAAAAACATTCAGTACTTC. It translates to CARATAKSLLAKNIQYF.

The chain joins TRBV19 to TRBJ1-4, with TRBD1 matching 9 bases. V shed 4 bases, J shed 5 bases, and the junction held 8 bases outside the gene matches. Germline V lookup: CDR1 LNHDA, CDR2 SQIVND (reference sequence). The CDR3 has 16 residues. The CDR3 loop reads CASSNNGQGLNEKLFF. CDR3 DNA sequence: TGTGCCAGTAGTAATAACGGACAGGGGCTAAATGAAAAACTGTTTTTT. Full variable domain (rest looked up from reference TRBV19 and TRBJ1-4): DGGITQSPKYLFRKEGQNVTLSCEQNLNHDAMYWYRQDPGQGLRLIYYSQIVNDFQKGDIAEGYSVSREKKESFPLTVTSAQKNPTAFYLCASSNNGQGLNEKLFFGSGTQLSVL.

This clone was counted a few times. One junction end disagrees with the germline gene, perhaps due to a read error. The chain combines TRBV2 with TRBJ2-7, with 8 bases lining up with TRBD2. Germline assignment: CDR1 SNHLY and CDR2 FYNNEI. The CDR3 loop spans 12 amino acids. The DNA of the CDR3 is TGCGGGGGGGGCTTATCGTCGGACGAGCAGTACTTC. It yields the protein CGGGLSSDEQYF.

In regard to this clone: Within the sample, other DNA sequences also encode this same CDR3. The chain recombines TRBV11-2 with TRBJ1-2; unclear D gene. Trimming cost V 5 bases and J 7 bases, with 20 bases left between them. Germline loops: CDR1 SGHAT, CDR2 FQNNGV. This CDR3 comprises 15 residues. CDR3 in DNA: TGTGCCAGCAGCAATTTAGGAGCGGGGATGGGTGGCTACACCTTC. Its translation: CASSNLGAGMGGYTF.

The chain carries TRBV6-5 and TRBJ1-1, with TRBD1 matching 8 bases. CDR1 is MNHEY and CDR2 is SVGAGI in the germline V gene. This CDR3 is 15 amino acids long. The junction had 12 bases not matched to a gene; V was cut back by 7 bases and J by 5 bases. This CDR3 is CASTAQTGVGTEAFF. The CDR3 DNA reads TGTGCCAGCACCGCCCAGACAGGGGTGGGTACTGAAGCTTTCTTT.

The CDR3 loop reads CASSQADRENTEAFF. The CDR3 coding sequence is TGCGCCAGCAGCCAGGCGGACAGGGAGAACACTGAAGCTTTCTTT. V usage is TRBV4-1 and J usage is TRBJ1-1, with TRBD1 matching over 8 bases. Germline V CDR1 and CDR2: MGHRA, YSYEKL. V gave up 3 bases and J gave up 1 base; unmatched junction bases: 4. CDR3 length equals 15 residues.

CDR3 region: CASSLMATAGGPSDTQYF. The CDR3 coding sequence is TGTGCCAGCAGCTTAATGGCGACAGCGGGAGGGCCGTCAGATACGCAGTATTTT. The V gene is TRBV11-3, the J gene TRBJ2-3; 10 bases agree with TRBD2. Germline CDR1 and CDR2: SGHNT and YENEEA. Germline trimming cut 2 bases from V and 4 bases from J; bases unmatched to any gene: 12. This CDR3 has 18 amino acids.

V is TRBV5-1 and J is TRBJ2-3; 10 nucleotides align to TRBD2. The junction had 9 bases not matched to a gene; V was cut back by 3 bases and J by 2 bases. The CDR3 extends over 17 amino acids. CDR1 and CDR2 (germline): SGHRS, YFSETQ. The CDR3 spells CASSSGRTSGVTDTQYF. The CDR3, as DNA: TGCGCCAGCAGCTCCGGAAGGACTAGCGGAGTCACAGATACGCAGTATTTT.

This clone was found once. The chain joins TRBV4-3 to TRBJ2-3, with 10 bases aligning to TRBD2. Germline CDR1 is LGHNA and CDR2 is YSLEER. This CDR3 is built from 15 residues. J lost 8 bases, V lost 1 base, and 6 bases had no gene match. The CDR3 is CASSQASGSGGTQYF. DNA for the CDR3: TGCGCCAGCAGCCAAGCTAGCGGGAGCGGGGGTACGCAGTATTTT.

This chain connects TRBV28 to TRBJ1-1, with 7 positions matching TRBD1. The germline V gene has CDR1 MDHEN and CDR2 SYDVKM. The ends lost 7 bases at V and 10 bases at J; junction bases unmatched: 15. The CDR3 runs to 14 residues. CDR3 protein: CASTQTGNRGRAFF. The CDR3 DNA is TGTGCCAGCACACAGACAGGGAATAGGGGGCGAGCTTTCTTT.

This chain links TRBV7-9 with TRBJ1-5; 9 bases are shared with TRBD1. The J segment lost 2 bases and the V segment lost 4 bases, leaving 6 bases of the junction unmatched. This CDR3 spans 16 amino acids. From germline, CDR1 is SEHNR and CDR2 FQNEAQ (reference sequence). As DNA, the CDR3 is TGTGCCAGCAGCTCGTGGACAGGGGTTGGCAATCAGCCCCAGCATTTT. Its protein product is CASSSWTGVGNQPQHF. The complete variable domain, with remaining parts taken from reference TRBV7-9 and TRBJ1-5, reads DTGVSQNPRHKITKRGQNVTFRCDPISEHNRLYWYRQTLGQGPEFLTYFQNEAQLEKSRLLSDRFSAERPKGSFSTLEIQRTEQGDSAMYLCASSSWTGVGNQPQHFGDGTRLSIL.

The chain uses TRBV10-2 and TRBJ1-2; TRBD1 aligns across 9 bases. The CDR3 runs 15 residues. The J segment lost 4 bases and the V segment lost 4 bases, leaving 7 bases of the junction unmatched. Per the germline V gene, CDR1 is WSHSY and CDR2 is SAAADI. CDR3 region: CASSGDLTGGYGYTF. CDR3 in DNA: TGCGCCAGCAGTGGGGACTTGACAGGGGGCTATGGCTACACCTTC.

The chain carries TRBV7-2 and TRBJ2-5; TRBD2 matches 7 bases. Germline CDR1 and CDR2: SGHTA and FQGNSA. CDR3 length equals 14 residues. The V segment lost 6 bases and the J segment 4 bases; nucleotides outside the gene matches: 8. The CDR3 sequence: CASSMAGVRETQYF. CDR3 nucleotides: TGTGCCAGCAGTATGGCGGGAGTACGAGAGACCCAGTACTTC. Variable domain in full (rest from reference TRBV7-2 and TRBJ2-5): GAGVSQSPSNKVTEKGKDVELRCDPISGHTALYWYRQSLGQGLEFLIYFQGNSAPDKSGLPSDRFSAERTGGSVSTLTIQRTQQEDSAVYLCASSMAGVRETQYFGPGTRLLVL.

The genes are TRBV24-1 and TRBJ2-2; D might be TRBD2 (5 bases). CDR1 and CDR2 from the germline V gene are KGHDR and SFDVKD. The V and J ends lost 3 bases and 5 bases respectively, with 18 bases between them. This CDR3 spans 17 amino acids. This CDR3 reads CATSDQGSGRRTGELFF. The CDR3, as DNA: TGTGCCACCAGTGATCAAGGGAGCGGACGGAGGACCGGGGAGCTGTTTTTT.